One and the same sample provided the 3 T cell receptor beta chains below, sequenced in a study of T cells in Graves' hyperthyroidism and ophthalmopathy. There were TCR beta CDR3 regions amplified from RNA transcripts. Carried out on the TCR CDR3, a first-round RT-PCR used the HTBI primer set. MiXCR was run by TCRdb on the multiplex PCR reads, yielding one entry per CDR3 protein. In the table there are 600,000 to 650,000 distinct CDR3 sequences, around 15% of which are singletons. The sequenced sample consisted of blood. The source of these receptors is a woman aged 25 to 39 with Graves' hyperthyroidism.

The rearrangement links TRBV7-9 to TRBJ1-3; 9 bases align to TRBD1. The V segment lost 5 bases and the J segment 3 bases; nucleotides outside the gene matches: 11. This CDR3 is 17 amino acids long. In germline, CDR1 is SEHNR, CDR2 FQNEAQ (reference sequence). CDR3 DNA sequence: TGTGCCAGCAGCGTCCAATCCGGGACAGGGTTTGGAAACACCATATATTTT. Encoded protein: CASSVQSGTGFGNTIYF.

Regarding this clonotype: A much bigger clone sits one base away, suggesting this may be a read error. The chain carries TRBV7-2 and TRBJ2-1, with D hard to call. Per the germline V gene, CDR1 is SGHTA and CDR2 is FQGNSA. The CDR3 length is 14 residues. CDR3 sequence: CANSLRRLGNEQFF. As DNA, the CDR3 is TGTGCCAACAGCTTACGCCGGCTCGGAAATGAGCAGTTCTTC.

This clonotype was picked up many times. V is TRBV6-1 and J is TRBJ2-7; 11 nucleotides agree with TRBD2. The CDR3 consists of 15 residues. V trimming: 6 bases; J trimming: 2 bases; junction bases outside the gene matches: 6. Germline V lookup: CDR1 MNHNS, CDR2 SASEGT. CDR3 nucleotide sequence: TGTGCCAGCAGAAACCCGGGACTAGCGGCCTACGAGCAGTACTTC. Translation gives CASRNPGLAAYEQYF.